This passage covers 11 T cell receptor beta chains from one sample sequenced in a study of shared clonotypes between healthy human individuals. Positive CCR7 selection of CD45RO-negative cells yielded the naive CD8 cells, and terminally differentiated effector memory CD45RA+ cells were excluded. Generated by immunoSEQ multiplex PCR, the TCRdb table keeps only in-frame clones and is missing some. This table has 1.5 million to 2.5 million clones, approximately 95% appearing once. The sequenced sample was naive CD8+ T cells sorted from blood. The source of these receptors is a man younger than 30 in good health.

CDR3 coding DNA: TGTGCCAGCAGTTACGGCAGGGAAGTGGACGAGCAGTACTTC. Residues: CASSYGREVDEQYF. The chain recombines TRBV6-5 with TRBJ2-7, with D perhaps TRBD1 (5 bases). Germline V gene data show CDR1 as MNHEY and CDR2 as SVGAGI. Trimming stripped 2 bases from V and 5 bases from J, with 13 bases between. This CDR3 region has 14 residues.

This rearrangement joins TRBV28 to TRBJ2-7; D ambiguous. The germline V gene has CDR1 MDHEN and CDR2 SYDVKM. This CDR3 region has 15 residues. V lost 7 bases to trimming and J lost 2 bases, with 18 bases between them. CDR3 in amino acids: CASTRNEPDPYEQYF. In nucleotides, the CDR3 is TGTGCCAGCACTCGAAACGAACCCGACCCCTACGAGCAGTACTTC.

This chain uses TRBV5-6 with TRBJ2-7; 9 positions agree with TRBD1. CDR3 length: 14 amino acids. The ends lost 1 base at V and 5 bases at J; junction bases unmatched: 4. CDR1 is SGHDT and CDR2 is YYEEEE in the germline V gene. This chain's CDR3 is CASSLLDRGHEQYF. CDR3 in DNA: TGTGCCAGCAGCTTGTTGGACAGGGGCCACGAGCAGTACTTC.

The rearrangement joins TRBV11-2 to TRBJ2-3, with D possibly matching TRBD2 (6 bases). V was cut by 3 bases and J by 10 bases, with 11 bases left in between. CDR1 and CDR2 from the germline V gene are SGHAT and FQNNGV. The CDR3 runs to 12 residues. The CDR3 DNA reads TGTGCCAGCAGCTTGGCGGGGCCGGCGCAGTATTTT. Protein: CASSLAGPAQYF.

The chain couples TRBV29-1 to TRBJ1-2; D gene ambiguous. The CDR3 totals 16 residues. Germline CDR1 and CDR2: SQVTM and ANQGSEA. The ends were cut back, 0 bases at V and 4 bases at J, with 18 bases in the middle. This CDR3 is CSVEELDWEPFYGYTF. DNA for the CDR3: TGCAGCGTTGAAGAGCTAGACTGGGAACCGTTCTATGGCTACACCTTC. Together with reference TRBV29-1 and TRBJ1-2, the CDR3 gives the full variable domain: SAVISQKPSRDICQRGTSLTIQCQVDSQVTMMFWYRQQPGQSLTLIATANQGSEATYESGFVIDKFPISRPNLTFSTLTVSNMSPEDSSIYLCSVEELDWEPFYGYTFGSGTRLTVV.

This sequence joins TRBV27 and TRBJ2-1; either TRBD1 or TRBD2 may supply D (5 bases each). CDR1 and CDR2 from the germline V gene are MNHEY and SMNVEV (reference sequence). Trimming cost V 9 bases and J 8 bases, with 20 bases left between them. This CDR3 contains 14 residues. In DNA, the CDR3 is TGTGCCAGTCGAACGGGACCCCTCTTAGATGAGCAGTTCTTC. Encoded protein: CASRTGPLLDEQFF.

CDR3 protein: CASSLALAGVPDTQYF. The CDR3 DNA reads TGTGCCAGCAGCTTAGCGCTAGCGGGAGTCCCAGATACGCAGTATTTT. The chain recombines TRBV7-6 with TRBJ2-3; TRBD2 matches at 10 bases. After removal of 0 bases from V and 4 bases from J, the junction contained 4 bases not matched to a gene. The CDR3 is 16 amino acids. CDR1 is SGHVS and CDR2 is FNYEAQ in the germline V gene.

The chain recombines TRBV13 with TRBJ1-3, with TRBD1 identical over 7 bases. Trimming cost V 5 bases and J 3 bases; bases outside gene matches: 10. The CDR3 extends over 16 amino acids. Germline CDR1 is PRHDT and CDR2 is FYEKMQ (reference sequence). As DNA, the CDR3 is TGTGCCAGCAGCGAGGGGGCCCGGGGCTTTGGAAACACCATATATTTT. Translated, it gives CASSEGARGFGNTIYF.

The chain combines TRBV6-5 with TRBJ2-2; 12 bases line up with TRBD2. Per germline, CDR1 MNHEY and CDR2 SVGAGI. The CDR3 covers 16 residues. The J segment lost 6 bases and the V segment lost 0 bases, leaving 2 bases of the junction unmatched. The CDR3 spells CASSYSLAGGPGELFF. CDR3 sequence (DNA): TGTGCCAGCAGTTACTCTCTAGCGGGGGGGCCCGGGGAGCTGTTTTTT.

This chain joins TRBV2 and TRBJ2-7; D is undetermined. V dropped 1 base and J dropped 7 bases, with 14 bases sitting between them. CDR3 length: 14 residues. CDR1 is SNHLY and CDR2 is FYNNEI in the germline V gene. The CDR3 spells CASSEDVIWVEQYF. Here the CDR3 DNA reads TGTGCCAGCAGTGAAGACGTAATATGGGTTGAGCAGTACTTC.

The chain carries TRBV7-6 and TRBJ1-1, with D tentatively TRBD1 (6 bases). Between the trimmed V and J ends, which lost 0 bases and 3 bases, there was a span of 11 bases. The CDR3 spans 15 residues. Germline V gene data show CDR1 as SGHVS and CDR2 as FNYEAQ. The CDR3 protein is CASSLAREGDTEAFF. CDR3 in DNA: TGTGCCAGCAGCTTAGCCAGGGAGGGGGACACTGAAGCTTTCTTT.